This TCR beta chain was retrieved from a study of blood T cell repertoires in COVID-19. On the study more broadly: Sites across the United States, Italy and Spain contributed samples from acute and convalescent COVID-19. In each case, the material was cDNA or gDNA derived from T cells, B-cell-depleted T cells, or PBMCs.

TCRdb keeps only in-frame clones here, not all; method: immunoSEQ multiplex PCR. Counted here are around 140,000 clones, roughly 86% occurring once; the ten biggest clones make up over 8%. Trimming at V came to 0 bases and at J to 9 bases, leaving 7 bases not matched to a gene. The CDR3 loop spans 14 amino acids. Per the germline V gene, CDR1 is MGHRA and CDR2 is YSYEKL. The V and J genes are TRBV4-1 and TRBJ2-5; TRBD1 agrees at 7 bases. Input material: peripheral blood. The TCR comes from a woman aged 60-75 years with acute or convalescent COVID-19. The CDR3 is CASSQDRQGESQYF. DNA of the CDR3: TGCGCCAGCAGCCAAGATCGACAGGGAGAATCCCAGTACTTC.